This T cell receptor (beta chain) was recorded in a study of control samples from healthy donors and cancer patients. The method was immunoSEQ multiplex PCR; TCRdb's version includes in-frame clones alone and lacks a portion of them. The sample holds roughly 100,000 clones, 88% seen once. From germline, CDR1 is MNHEY and CDR2 SMNVEV (reference sequence). J lost 0 bases, V lost 6 bases, and 5 bases had no gene match. This CDR3 region has 15 residues. V gene TRBV27 combines with J gene TRBJ1-3; TRBD1 agrees at 7 bases. Sequences were obtained from blood. This clonotype was sampled from a man aged 30-40 years in good health. This CDR3 is CASSSTGNSGNTIYF. For the CDR3, the DNA is TGTGCCAGCAGCTCGACAGGGAACTCTGGAAACACCATATATTTT.